In its sample, the clone carrying this T cell receptor (beta chain) was seen once. The data were taken from a study of technical replicates of blood from a few donors. The data were produced by immunoSEQ multiplex PCR, yet TCRdb's version contains in-frame clones alone and is incomplete. In the table there are nearly 90,000 clones, approximately 95% of which are singletons. The sample was T cells isolated from PBMCs. The sequence came from a human donor in good health.

DNA for the CDR3: TGTGCCAGTTCTCCGGGACAGGGGGCTGCAGAGACCCAGTACTTC. This sequence encodes CASSPGQGAAETQYF. The chain carries TRBV27 and TRBJ2-5; TRBD1 aligns across 12 bases. Trimming at V came to 9 bases and at J to 4 bases, leaving 9 bases not matched to a gene. The CDR3 length is 15 residues. Per germline, CDR1 MNHEY and CDR2 SMNVEV (reference sequence).